This TCR beta chain stems from a study of post-analysis software for immune sequencing data. Study conclusions and caveats: Among five TRBV segments more frequent in patients than controls were TRBV5-6, TRBV5-1 and TRBV20-1.

Germline V gene data show CDR1 as SGHRS and CDR2 as YFSETQ. J gave up 4 bases and V 3 bases, and 4 bases lay outside the gene matches. The CDR3 contains 15 residues. Comments on this clonotype: Its antigen is as yet unknown.

Unique molecular identifiers were present in the TCR beta cDNA libraries. MiXCR, applied by TCRdb to the PCR reads, yields one record per CDR3 protein. The table shows approximately 570,000 distinct CDR3 sequences, with roughly 46% occurring only once. This receptor was identified in a girl aged 5-17 years with multiple sclerosis. Sequenced material: blood. The rearrangement uses TRBV5-1 and TRBJ2-1; the match to TRBD1 covers 10 bases. CDR3 region: CASSWDRGPYNEQFF. The CDR3 nucleotides read TGCGCCAGCAGCTGGGACAGGGGACCTTACAATGAGCAGTTCTTC.